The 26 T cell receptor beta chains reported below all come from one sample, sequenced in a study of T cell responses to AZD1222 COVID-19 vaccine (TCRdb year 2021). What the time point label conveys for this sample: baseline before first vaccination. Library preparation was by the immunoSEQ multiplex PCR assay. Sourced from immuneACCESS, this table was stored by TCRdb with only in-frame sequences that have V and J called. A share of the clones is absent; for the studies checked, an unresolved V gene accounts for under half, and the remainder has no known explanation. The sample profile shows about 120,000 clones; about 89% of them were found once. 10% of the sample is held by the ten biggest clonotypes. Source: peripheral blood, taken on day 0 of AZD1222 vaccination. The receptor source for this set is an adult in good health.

CDR3: CASTRQGDDTGELFF. The CDR3 DNA follows: TGTGCCAGCACCCGACAGGGGGACGACACCGGGGAGCTGTTTTTT. V usage is TRBV7-9 and J usage is TRBJ2-2; the match to TRBD1 covers 9 bases. Germline V lookup: CDR1 SEHNR, CDR2 FQNEAQ (reference sequence). CDR3 size: 15 residues. With V trimmed by 7 bases and J by 3 bases, 6 bases remained unmatched.

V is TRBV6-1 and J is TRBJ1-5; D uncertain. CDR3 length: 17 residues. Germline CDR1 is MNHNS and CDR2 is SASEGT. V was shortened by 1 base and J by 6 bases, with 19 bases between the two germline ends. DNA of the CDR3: TGTGCCAGCAGTGAAGAACTCCCCGCGGGCCGGGGTCAGCCCCAGCATTTT. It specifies CASSEELPAGRGQPQHF.

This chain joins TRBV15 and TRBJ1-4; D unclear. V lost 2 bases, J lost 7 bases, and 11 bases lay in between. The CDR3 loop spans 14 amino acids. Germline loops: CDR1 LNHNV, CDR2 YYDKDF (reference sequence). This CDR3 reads CATSRSRALEKLFF. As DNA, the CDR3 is TGTGCCACCAGCAGAAGCCGGGCCCTTGAAAAACTGTTTTTT.

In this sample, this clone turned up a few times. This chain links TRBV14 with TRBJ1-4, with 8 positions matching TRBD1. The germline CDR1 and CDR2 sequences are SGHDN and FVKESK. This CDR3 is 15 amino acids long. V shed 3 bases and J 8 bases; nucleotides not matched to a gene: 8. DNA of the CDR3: TGTGCCAGCAGCCAGTCGCAGGGGGCTGGGGAAAAACTGTTTTTT. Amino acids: CASSQSQGAGEKLFF.

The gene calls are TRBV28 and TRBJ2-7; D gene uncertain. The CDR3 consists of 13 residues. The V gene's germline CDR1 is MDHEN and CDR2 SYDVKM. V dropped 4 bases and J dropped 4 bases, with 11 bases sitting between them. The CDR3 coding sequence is TGTGCCAGCAGTTCCCGGGTCTGGTACGAGCAGTACTTC. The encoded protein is CASSSRVWYEQYF.

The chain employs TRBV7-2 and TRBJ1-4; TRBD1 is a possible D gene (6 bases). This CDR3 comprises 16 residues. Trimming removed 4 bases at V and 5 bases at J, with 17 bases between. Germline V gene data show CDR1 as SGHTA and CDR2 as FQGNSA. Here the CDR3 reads CASSSAGGPLNEKLFF. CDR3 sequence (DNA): TGTGCCAGCAGCTCTGCCGGGGGCCCCCTGAATGAAAAACTGTTTTTT. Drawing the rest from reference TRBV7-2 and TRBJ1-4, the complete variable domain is GAGVSQSPSNKVTEKGKDVELRCDPISGHTALYWYRQSLGQGLEFLIYFQGNSAPDKSGLPSDRFSAERTGGSVSTLTIQRTQQEDSAVYLCASSSAGGPLNEKLFFGSGTQLSVL.

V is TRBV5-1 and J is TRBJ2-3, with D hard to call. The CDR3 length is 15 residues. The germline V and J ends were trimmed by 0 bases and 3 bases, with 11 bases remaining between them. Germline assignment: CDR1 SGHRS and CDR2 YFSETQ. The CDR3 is CASSLATALTDTQYF. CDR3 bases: TGCGCCAGCAGCTTGGCAACAGCTCTTACAGATACGCAGTATTTT. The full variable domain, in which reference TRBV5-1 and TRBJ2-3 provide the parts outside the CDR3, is KAGVTQTPRYLIKTRGQQVTLSCSPISGHRSVSWYQQTPGQGLQFLFEYFSETQRNKGNFPGRFSGRQFSNSRSEMNVSTLELGDSALYLCASSLATALTDTQYFGPGTRLTVL.

This CDR3 is CASSQGTRGVSYNEQFF. CDR3 in DNA: TGTGCCAGCAGCCAAGGGACTAGGGGTGTCTCCTACAATGAGCAGTTCTTC. The rearrangement joins TRBV3-1 (or the pseudogene TRBV3-2) to TRBJ2-1; 7 bases fit TRBD2. The CDR3 consists of 17 residues. Germline trimming cut 1 base from V and 0 bases from J; bases unmatched to any gene: 6. CDR1 LGHDT and CDR2 YNNKEL come from the germline V gene (reference sequence).

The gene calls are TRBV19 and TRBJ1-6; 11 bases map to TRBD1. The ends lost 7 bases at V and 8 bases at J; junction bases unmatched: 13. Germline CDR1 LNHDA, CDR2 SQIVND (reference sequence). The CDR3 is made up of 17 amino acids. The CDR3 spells CASIQGQGALGYSPLHF. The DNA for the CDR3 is TGTGCCAGTATTCAAGGACAGGGGGCTCTTGGTTATTCACCCCTCCACTTT.

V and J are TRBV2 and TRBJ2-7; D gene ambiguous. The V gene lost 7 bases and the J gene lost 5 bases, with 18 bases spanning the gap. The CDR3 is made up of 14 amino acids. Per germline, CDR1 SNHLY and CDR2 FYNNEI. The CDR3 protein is CASNSGPQMDEQYF. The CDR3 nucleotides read TGTGCCAGCAACTCCGGGCCTCAGATGGACGAGCAGTACTTC.

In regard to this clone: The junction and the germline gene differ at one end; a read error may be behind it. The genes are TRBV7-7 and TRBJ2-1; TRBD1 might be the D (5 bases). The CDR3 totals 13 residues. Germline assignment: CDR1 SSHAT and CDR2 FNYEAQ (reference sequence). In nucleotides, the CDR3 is TGTGCTAGCAGCCCCCCCGCTAGGGGTGAGCAGTTCTTC. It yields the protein CASSPPARGEQFF.

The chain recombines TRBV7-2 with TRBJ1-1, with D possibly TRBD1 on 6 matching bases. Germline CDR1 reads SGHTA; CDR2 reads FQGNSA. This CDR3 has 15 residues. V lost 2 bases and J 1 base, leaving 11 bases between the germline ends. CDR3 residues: CASSLSRGANTEAFF. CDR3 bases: TGTGCCAGCAGCTTAAGTAGGGGGGCGAACACTGAAGCTTTCTTT.

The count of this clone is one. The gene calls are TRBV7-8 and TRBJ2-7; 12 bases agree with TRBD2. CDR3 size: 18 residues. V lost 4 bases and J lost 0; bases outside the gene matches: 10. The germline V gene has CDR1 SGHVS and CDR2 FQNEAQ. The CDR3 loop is CASSSHRTSGASSYEQYF. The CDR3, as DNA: TGTGCCAGCAGCTCACACCGGACTAGCGGGGCGAGCTCCTACGAGCAGTACTTC.

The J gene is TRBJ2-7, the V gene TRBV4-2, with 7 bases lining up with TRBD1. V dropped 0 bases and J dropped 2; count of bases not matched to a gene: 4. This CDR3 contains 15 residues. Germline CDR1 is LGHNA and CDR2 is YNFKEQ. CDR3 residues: CASSQDGQDAYEQYF. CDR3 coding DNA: TGTGCCAGCAGCCAAGACGGACAGGATGCCTACGAGCAGTACTTC.

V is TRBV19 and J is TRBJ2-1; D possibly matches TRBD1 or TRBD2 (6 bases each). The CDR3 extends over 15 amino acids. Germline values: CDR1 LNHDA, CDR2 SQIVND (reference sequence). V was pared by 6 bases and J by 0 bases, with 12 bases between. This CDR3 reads CASSSRGGSYNEQFF. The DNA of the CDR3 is TGTGCCAGTAGCAGCAGGGGAGGCTCCTACAATGAGCAGTTCTTC. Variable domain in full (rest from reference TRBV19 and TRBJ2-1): DGGITQSPKYLFRKEGQNVTLSCEQNLNHDAMYWYRQDPGQGLRLIYYSQIVNDFQKGDIAEGYSVSREKKESFPLTVTSAQKNPTAFYLCASSSRGGSYNEQFFGPGTRLTVL.

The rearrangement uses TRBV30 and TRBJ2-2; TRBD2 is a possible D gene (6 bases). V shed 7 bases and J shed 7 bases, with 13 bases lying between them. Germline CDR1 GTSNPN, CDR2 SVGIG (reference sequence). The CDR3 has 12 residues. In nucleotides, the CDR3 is TGTGCCTATGGATTCGGGGGCGGGGAGCTGTTTTTT. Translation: CAYGFGGGELFF.

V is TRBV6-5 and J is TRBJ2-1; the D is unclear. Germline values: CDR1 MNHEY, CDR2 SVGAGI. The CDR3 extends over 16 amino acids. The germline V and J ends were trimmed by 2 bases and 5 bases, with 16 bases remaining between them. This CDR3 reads CASSYLTVRFHNEQFF. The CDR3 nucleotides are TGTGCCAGCAGTTACCTAACTGTCAGATTCCACAATGAGCAGTTCTTC.

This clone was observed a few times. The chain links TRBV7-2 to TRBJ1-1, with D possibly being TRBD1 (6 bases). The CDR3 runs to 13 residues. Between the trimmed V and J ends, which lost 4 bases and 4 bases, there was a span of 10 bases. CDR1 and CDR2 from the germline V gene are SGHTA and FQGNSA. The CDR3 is CASSSAGATEAFF. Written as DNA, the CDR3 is TGTGCCAGCAGCTCGGCGGGGGCCACTGAAGCTTTCTTT.

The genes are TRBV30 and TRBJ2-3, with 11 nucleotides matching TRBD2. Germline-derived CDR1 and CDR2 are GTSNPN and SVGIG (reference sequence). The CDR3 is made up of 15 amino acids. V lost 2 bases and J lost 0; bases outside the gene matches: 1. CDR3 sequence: CAWSTSGGSTDTQYF. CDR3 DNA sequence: TGTGCCTGGAGTACTAGCGGGGGTAGCACAGATACGCAGTATTTT.

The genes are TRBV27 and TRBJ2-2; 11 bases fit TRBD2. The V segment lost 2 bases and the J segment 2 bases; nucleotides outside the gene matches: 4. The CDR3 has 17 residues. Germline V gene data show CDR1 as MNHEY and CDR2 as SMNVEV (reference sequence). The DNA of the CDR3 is TGTGCCAGCAGTTTACTTAGCGGGGGGGTAAACACCGGGGAGCTGTTTTTT. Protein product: CASSLLSGGVNTGELFF.

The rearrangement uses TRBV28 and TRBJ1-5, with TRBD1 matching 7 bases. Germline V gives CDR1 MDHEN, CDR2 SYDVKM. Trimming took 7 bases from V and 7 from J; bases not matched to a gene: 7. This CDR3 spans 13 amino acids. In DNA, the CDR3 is TGTGCCAGCATTAGGGGGCTGGGGCAGCCCCAGCATTTT. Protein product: CASIRGLGQPQHF.

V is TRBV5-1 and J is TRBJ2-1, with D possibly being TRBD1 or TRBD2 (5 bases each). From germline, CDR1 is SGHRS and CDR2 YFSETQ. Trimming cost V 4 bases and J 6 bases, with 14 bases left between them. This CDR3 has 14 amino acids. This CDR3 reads CASSPTGQGNEQFF. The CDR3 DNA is TGCGCCAGCAGCCCCACGGGGCAGGGCAATGAGCAGTTCTTC. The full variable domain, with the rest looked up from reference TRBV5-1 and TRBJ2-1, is KAGVTQTPRYLIKTRGQQVTLSCSPISGHRSVSWYQQTPGQGLQFLFEYFSETQRNKGNFPGRFSGRQFSNSRSEMNVSTLELGDSALYLCASSPTGQGNEQFFGPGTRLTVL.

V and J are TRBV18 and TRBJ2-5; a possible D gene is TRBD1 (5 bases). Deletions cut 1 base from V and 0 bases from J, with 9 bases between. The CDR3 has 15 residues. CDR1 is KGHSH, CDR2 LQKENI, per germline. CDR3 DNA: TGTGCCAGCTCACCACGGTCAGGGTACCAAGAGACCCAGTACTTC. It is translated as CASSPRSGYQETQYF.

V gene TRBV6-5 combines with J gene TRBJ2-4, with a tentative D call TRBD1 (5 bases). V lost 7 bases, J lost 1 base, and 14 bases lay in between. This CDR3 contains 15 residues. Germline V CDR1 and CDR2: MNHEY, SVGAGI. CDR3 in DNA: TGTGCCAGCACCCAGAGCTGGGGCGCCAAAAACATTCAGTACTTC. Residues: CASTQSWGAKNIQYF.

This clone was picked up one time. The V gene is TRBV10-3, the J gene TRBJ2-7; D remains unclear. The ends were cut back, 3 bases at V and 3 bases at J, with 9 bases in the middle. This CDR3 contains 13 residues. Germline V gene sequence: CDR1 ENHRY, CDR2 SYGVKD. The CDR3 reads CAISDRTNYEQYF. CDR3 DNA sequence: TGTGCCATCAGTGATCGGACCAACTACGAGCAGTACTTC.

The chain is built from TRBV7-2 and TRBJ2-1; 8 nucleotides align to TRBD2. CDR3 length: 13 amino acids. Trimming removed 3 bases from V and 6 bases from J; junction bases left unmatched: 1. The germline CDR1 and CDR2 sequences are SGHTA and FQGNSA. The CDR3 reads CASSLAGGNEQFF. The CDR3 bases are TGTGCCAGCAGCTTGGCGGGAGGCAATGAGCAGTTCTTC.